This TCR beta chain was recovered during a study of T cell repertoires in cytomegalovirus infection. General study results and limits: Clonotypes of TCR beta that were HLA-C-restricted and CMV-specific dominated the ex vivo response.

Each CDR3 protein gets one entry after TCRdb re-called the reads with MiXCR. This table holds 750,000 to 950,000 distinct CDR3 sequences, almost 30% found once. Concerning this clonotype: Antigen specificity is unknown.

CDR1 and CDR2 (germline): MNHNY, SVGAGI (reference sequence). The CDR3 has 12 amino acids. V lost 6 bases and J lost 4, with 9 bases in between. The chain uses TRBV6-6 and TRBJ1-2; D not resolved. The starting material was cultured CD8+ T cells from PBMCs, obtained from culture after CMV antigen stimulation. This clonotype was sampled from a human donor in good health (CMV status not recorded). Some clones in this sample may be carry-over from other donors' samples. The CDR3 region is CASRDAVYGYTF. As DNA, the CDR3 is TGTGCCAGCAGAGACGCCGTCTATGGCTACACCTTC.